A single sample is the source of the 5 T cell receptor beta chains below, sequenced in a study of blood T cell repertoires in COVID-19. The method was immunoSEQ multiplex PCR; TCRdb's version includes in-frame clones alone and lacks a portion of them. In the table there are tens of thousands of clones, about 89% of which are singletons. Sequenced sample: peripheral blood. The receptors originated from a man in his sixties with acute or convalescent COVID-19.

This chain uses TRBV27 with TRBJ2-2, with 7 bases that match TRBD1. Germline V gene lookup returns CDR1 MNHEY and CDR2 SMNVEV (reference sequence). This CDR3 is built from 13 residues. The V and J ends lost 7 bases and 5 bases, in that order; junction bases with no gene match: 4. The CDR3, as DNA: TGTGCCAGCACGAAACAGGGGACCGGGGAGCTGTTTTTT. Protein sequence: CASTKQGTGELFF.

The V and J genes are TRBV29-1 and TRBJ1-2, with D hard to call. Per the germline V gene, CDR1 is SQVTM and CDR2 is ANQGSEA. The CDR3 is 12 amino acids. The V end was cut by 4 bases, the J end by 3 bases, with 9 bases between. The CDR3 region has the DNA TGCAGCGTTGCTAGGTCGGACTATGGCTACACCTTC. Its translation: CSVARSDYGYTF.

The rearrangement links TRBV29-1 to TRBJ2-1; TRBD1 matches 8 bases. The CDR3 has 13 amino acids. Germline assignment: CDR1 SQVTM and CDR2 ANQGSEA. Trimming at V came to 6 bases and at J to 10 bases, leaving 11 bases not matched to a gene. The CDR3 DNA reads as TGCAGCGTCAGTGACAGGGGTCTCTGGGAGCAGTTCTTC. It yields the protein CSVSDRGLWEQFF.

V and J are TRBV5-4 and TRBJ1-6; weak D call: TRBD1 (6 bases). The CDR3 sequence is 15 residues long. Germline assignment: CDR1 SGHNT and CDR2 YYREEE (reference sequence). Between the trimmed V and J ends, which lost 2 bases and 4 bases, there was a span of 10 bases. For the CDR3, the DNA is TGTGCCAGCAGCTTACAGGGCGGTTATAATTCACCCCTCCACTTT. Its protein product is CASSLQGGYNSPLHF.

The V gene is TRBV7-9, the J gene TRBJ2-1; 9 bases match TRBD1. This CDR3 spans 16 amino acids. V gave up 5 bases and J gave up 0 bases; unmatched junction bases: 5. Germline lookup yields CDR1 SEHNR and CDR2 FQNEAQ (reference sequence). CDR3 sequence: CASSAGQGHSYNEQFF. For the CDR3, the DNA is TGTGCCAGCAGCGCGGGACAGGGACACTCCTACAATGAGCAGTTCTTC.